Following are 23 T cell receptor beta chains from one sample sequenced in a study of blood T cell repertoires in COVID-19. Repertoires were generated with immunoSEQ multiplex PCR, while TCRdb's copy carries only in-frame clones and drops some. Seen here are 180,000 or so clones, roughly nine tenths observed once, and the top ten hold roughly 11%. The specimen was peripheral blood. All receptors come from an older woman with COVID-19, enrolled during active disease.

This rearrangement joins TRBV3-1 (or the pseudogene TRBV3-2) to TRBJ2-3; 13 bases agree with TRBD2. This CDR3 comprises 18 residues. The ends lost 2 bases at V and 3 bases at J; junction bases unmatched: 8. Germline values: CDR1 LGHDT, CDR2 YNNKEL (reference sequence). CDR3 residues: CASSQIGLAGVMTDTQYF. CDR3 coding DNA: TGTGCCAGCAGCCAAATCGGACTAGCGGGAGTAATGACAGATACGCAGTATTTT.

This rearrangement joins TRBV20-1 to TRBJ2-7; a possible D gene is TRBD1 (6 bases). With 6 bases removed from V and 3 bases from J, the gap between germline ends came to 9 bases. The CDR3 contains 11 residues. Germline CDR1 and CDR2: DFQATT and SNEGSKA (reference sequence). The chain's CDR3 is CSATQGYEQYF. CDR3 in DNA: TGCAGTGCCACACAGGGCTACGAGCAGTACTTC.

The rearrangement joins TRBV10-3 to TRBJ2-7; 12 bases are a match to TRBD2. Germline-derived CDR1 and CDR2 are ENHRY and SYGVKD. The CDR3 contains 15 residues. With 7 bases clipped from V and 3 bases from J, the junction kept 7 bases outside the gene matches. The DNA of the CDR3 is TGTGCCATCACTCCTGGACTAGCGGGATACTACGAGCAGTACTTC. Translated: CAITPGLAGYYEQYF.

The chain is built from TRBV7-2 and TRBJ1-3; 9 nucleotides align to TRBD1. V shed 10 bases and J 12 bases; nucleotides not matched to a gene: 7. Germline CDR1 reads SGHTA; CDR2 reads FQGNSA. The CDR3 has 11 residues. The CDR3 DNA is TGTGCCATCCCCTCGGGACAGGGCATATATTTT. This gives the protein CAIPSGQGIYF.

J is TRBJ2-5 and V is TRBV15; TRBD1 might be the D (6 bases). V lost 1 base, J lost 3 bases, and 9 bases lay in between. The germline CDR1 and CDR2 sequences are LNHNV and YYDKDF (reference sequence). The CDR3 consists of 14 residues. The CDR3 reads CATSRVGDKETQYF. Written as DNA, the CDR3 is TGTGCCACCAGCAGAGTGGGGGACAAAGAGACCCAGTACTTC.

Only one count was recorded for this clone. The rearrangement joins TRBV28 to TRBJ1-4; possibly TRBD1 for D (5 bases). This CDR3 comprises 15 residues. Germline V gene data show CDR1 as MDHEN and CDR2 as SYDVKM. Trimming stripped 10 bases from V and 3 bases from J, with 18 bases between. The CDR3, as DNA: TGTGCCACCCGACTTTCGACAGACGCTAATGAAAAACTGTTTTTT. Its protein is CATRLSTDANEKLFF.

The chain has TRBV29-1 and TRBJ1-4, with 7 bases lining up with TRBD1. The CDR3 loop spans 13 amino acids. The germline V gene has CDR1 SQVTM and CDR2 ANQGSEA. The V segment lost 8 bases and the J segment 5 bases; nucleotides outside the gene matches: 8. The CDR3 reads CSTRQGPNEKLFF. Written as DNA, the CDR3 is TGCAGCACCCGACAGGGACCCAATGAAAAACTGTTTTTT.

The CDR3 bases are TGTGCCAGCAGCTTACTACAGGGCTACGAGCAGTACTTC. Translating gives CASSLLQGYEQYF. The chain carries TRBV11-2 and TRBJ2-7, with D possibly TRBD1 on 6 matching bases. CDR1 and CDR2 from the germline V gene are SGHAT and FQNNGV. The CDR3 spans 13 residues. Deletions cut 2 bases from V and 3 bases from J, with 8 bases between.

The chain is built from TRBV30 and TRBJ2-7; 12 bases line up with TRBD2. CDR1 is GTSNPN, CDR2 SVGIG, per germline (reference sequence). This CDR3 region has 15 residues. V was pared by 0 bases and J by 7 bases, with 7 bases of the junction left unmatched. In DNA form, the CDR3 reads TGTGCCTGGAGTGTAACGACTAGCGGGAGAGATGAGCAGTACTTC. The encoded protein is CAWSVTTSGRDEQYF. Using reference TRBV30 and TRBJ2-7 for the parts outside the CDR3, the full variable domain is SQTIHQWPATLVQPVGSPLSLECTVEGTSNPNLYWYRQAAGRGLQLLFYSVGIGQISSEVPQNLSASRPQDRQFILSSKKLLLSDSGFYLCAWSVTTSGRDEQYFGPGTRLTVT.

The chain couples TRBV4-3 to TRBJ2-1, with unresolved D. V lost 2 bases and J lost 9, with 11 bases in between. The CDR3 contains 13 residues. Germline values: CDR1 LGHNA, CDR2 YSLEER. CDR3: CASSQSLSFEQFF. CDR3 DNA sequence: TGCGCCAGCAGCCAATCCCTGAGTTTTGAGCAGTTCTTC.

The V gene is TRBV2, the J gene TRBJ1-2; D might be TRBD1 (6 bases). The CDR3 sequence is 15 residues long. The ends were cut back, 5 bases at V and 8 bases at J, with 21 bases in the middle. Germline V lookup: CDR1 SNHLY, CDR2 FYNNEI. The CDR3 region has the DNA TGTGCCAGCAGTCGTGAGGGAACAGGGTATCGGGGCTACACCTTC. Its translation: CASSREGTGYRGYTF.

The sample holds a few counts of this clone. The chain links TRBV9 to TRBJ1-2; the D gene is possibly TRBD1 (5 bases). CDR3 length: 13 residues. Germline V gene sequence: CDR1 SGDLS, CDR2 YYNGEE. Trimming removed 3 bases at V and 7 bases at J, with 13 bases between. Here the CDR3 reads CASSAKTGGGYTF. The CDR3 coding sequence is TGTGCCAGCAGCGCCAAGACGGGGGGTGGCTACACCTTC.

This clone was detected once. This sequence joins TRBV7-2 and TRBJ1-1, with D maybe TRBD1 (6 bases). This CDR3 region has 13 residues. Germline CDR1 and CDR2: SGHTA and FQGNSA. The V end was cut by 4 bases, the J end by 1 base, with 7 bases between. The CDR3 region has the DNA TGTGCCAGCAGCTCCAGGGGGAACACTGAAGCTTTCTTT. Translating gives CASSSRGNTEAFF. The complete variable domain, with remaining parts taken from reference TRBV7-2 and TRBJ1-1, reads GAGVSQSPSNKVTEKGKDVELRCDPISGHTALYWYRQSLGQGLEFLIYFQGNSAPDKSGLPSDRFSAERTGGSVSTLTIQRTQQEDSAVYLCASSSRGNTEAFFGQGTRLTVV.

V usage is TRBV25-1 and J usage is TRBJ2-1, with D perhaps TRBD1 (5 bases). Germline-derived CDR1 and CDR2 are MGHDK and SYGVNS. V was pared by 3 bases and J by 7 bases, with 13 bases between. The CDR3 sequence is 14 residues long. CDR3 bases: TGTGCCAGCAGTGATGGAGTTCACAGGAATGAGCAGTTCTTC. It codes for CASSDGVHRNEQFF.

The sample holds one count of this clone. The chain employs TRBV12-3 or TRBV12-4 and TRBJ2-1; possibly TRBD2 for D (6 bases). The CDR3 consists of 12 residues. The V gene lost 7 bases and the J gene lost 8 bases, with 12 bases spanning the gap. The CDR3 DNA sequence: TGTGCCAGCACTGGCGGGACGGATGAGCAGTTCTTC. As protein: CASTGGTDEQFF.

The chain combines TRBV10-3 with TRBJ1-1; 7 bases line up with TRBD1. This CDR3 has 15 amino acids. The germline CDR1 and CDR2 sequences are ENHRY and SYGVKD. J lost 5 bases, V lost 3 bases, and 9 bases had no gene match. CDR3 region: CAISDLDRKKTEAFF. In DNA form, the CDR3 reads TGTGCCATCAGTGACTTGGACAGGAAGAAGACTGAAGCTTTCTTT.

V gene TRBV6-2 or TRBV6-3 combines with J gene TRBJ2-2, with 11 positions matching TRBD2. This CDR3 has 19 residues. Germline CDR1 MNHEY, CDR2 SVGEGT. With V trimmed by 2 bases and J by 0 bases, 8 bases remained unmatched. The CDR3 region is CASSYTSGSAKANTGELFF. The CDR3 bases are TGTGCCAGCAGTTACACTAGCGGGAGCGCGAAAGCGAACACCGGGGAGCTGTTTTTT.

This clone occurred once. The chain couples TRBV6-5 to TRBJ1-3, with 9 bases matching TRBD1. V lost 4 bases, J lost 2 bases, and 6 bases stayed unmatched. From germline, CDR1 is MNHEY and CDR2 SVGAGI. This CDR3 spans 16 amino acids. CDR3 nucleotides: TGTGCCAGCAGTTCACAGGGGGCTCTCACTGGAAACACCATATATTTT. Translation: CASSSQGALTGNTIYF.

The rearrangement uses TRBV27 and TRBJ2-3; D is unclear. CDR1 and CDR2 (germline): MNHEY, SMNVEV (reference sequence). The CDR3 contains 12 residues. Between the trimmed V and J ends, which lost 5 bases and 6 bases, there was a span of 9 bases. CDR3 in amino acids: CASSPLGDTQYF. CDR3 DNA: TGTGCCAGCAGTCCTCTCGGGGATACGCAGTATTTT.

This clone has only a few counts. The rearrangement joins TRBV6-1 to TRBJ1-4, with TRBD1 matching over 9 bases. The germline CDR1 and CDR2 sequences are MNHNS and SASEGT. With 2 bases clipped from V and 4 bases from J, the junction kept 2 bases outside the gene matches. The CDR3 has 15 residues. The CDR3 DNA is TGTGCCAGCAGTGAATGGGGACAGGGTAATGAAAAACTGTTTTTT. This sequence encodes CASSEWGQGNEKLFF.

This sequence joins TRBV6-5 and TRBJ1-6; no firm D call. Germline lookup yields CDR1 MNHEY and CDR2 SVGAGI. V was cut by 3 bases and J by 11 bases, with 14 bases left in between. This CDR3 spans 14 amino acids. CDR3 sequence reads: CASSYGPPHAPLHF. As DNA, the CDR3 is TGTGCCAGCAGTTATGGGCCTCCTCATGCACCCCTCCACTTT.

V and J are TRBV5-1 and TRBJ1-1; D perhaps matches TRBD1 (6 bases). CDR1 SGHRS and CDR2 YFSETQ come from the germline V gene. The CDR3 is 14 residues long. V was pared by 2 bases and J by 4 bases, with 12 bases between. The DNA of the CDR3 is TGCGCCAGCAGCTTATACACAGGGACCACTGAAGCTTTCTTT. This translates into CASSLYTGTTEAFF.

This sequence joins TRBV4-1 and TRBJ1-2; D is ambiguous. The germline CDR1 and CDR2 sequences are MGHRA and YSYEKL. The V end lost 0 bases, the J end lost 1 base, and 12 bases lay between the germline ends. This CDR3 is built from 16 residues. The CDR3 loop is CASSQEPGKINYGYTF. The CDR3 coding sequence is TGCGCCAGCAGCCAAGAACCCGGGAAGATTAACTATGGCTACACCTTC.